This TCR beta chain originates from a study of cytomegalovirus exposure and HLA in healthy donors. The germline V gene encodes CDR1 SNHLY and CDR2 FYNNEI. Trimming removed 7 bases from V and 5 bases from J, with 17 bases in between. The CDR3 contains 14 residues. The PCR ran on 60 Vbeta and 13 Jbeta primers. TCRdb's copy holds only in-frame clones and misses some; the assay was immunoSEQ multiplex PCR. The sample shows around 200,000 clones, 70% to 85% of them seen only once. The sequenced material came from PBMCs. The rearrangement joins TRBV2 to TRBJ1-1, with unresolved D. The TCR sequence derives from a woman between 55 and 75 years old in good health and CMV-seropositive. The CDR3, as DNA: TGTGCCAGCACGAGGAGTGAGGTATCGACTGAAGCTTTCTTT. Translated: CASTRSEVSTEAFF.